A selection of T cell receptor beta chains follows, all from one sample in a study of CD8+ T cells in alopecia areata. Assay: immunoSEQ multiplex PCR; the TCRdb copy retains only in-frame clones and omits some. The data hold some 100,000 clones, with 50% to 75% observed a single time. The sample here was CD8+ T cells sorted from blood, taken at week 4, from a patient treated with tofacitinib. The receptors were gathered from a human donor with alopecia areata. The CDR3 runs from the conserved cysteine through the conserved F or W. D genes are given only for firm matches. Some rows mark clone size as missing; the rest say once, few, many or name a class of expanded clone.

v_gene	j_gene	abundance	d_gene	CDR3nt	CDR3aa
TRBV29-1	TRBJ1-5	-	-	TGCAGCGTTTCAGGGGTCAATCAGCCCCAGCATTTT	CSVSGVNQPQHF
TRBV30	TRBJ1-2	-	-	TGTGCCTGGGGCCCTGACGGGACGGTGACTAACTATGGCTACACCTTC	CAWGPDGTVTNYGYTF
TRBV11-2	TRBJ2-1	few	-	TGTGCCACATCTCACAATGAGCAGTTCTTC	CATSHNEQFF
TRBV25-1	TRBJ2-3	few	-	TGTGCCAGCTGGGGCGATACGCAGTATTTT	CASWGDTQYF
TRBV27	TRBJ2-6	-	-	TGTGCCAGCACGGAATACCTGGGGGCCAACGTCCTGACTTTC	CASTEYLGANVLTF
TRBV29-1	TRBJ2-5	-	-	TGCAGCGTACGTGTTGGTGAGACCCAGTACTTC	CSVRVGETQYF
TRBV2	TRBJ2-1	few	-	TGTGCCAGCAGCAAGACATCCGAGCAGTTCTTC	CASSKTSEQFF
TRBV25-1	TRBJ2-5	-	TRBD1	TGTGCCAGCAGTCATTGGGACAGTGCAAACCAAGAGACCCAGTACTTC	CASSHWDSANQETQYF
TRBV7-9	TRBJ2-5	-	-	TGTGCCAGCAGCCCCCCGACAGCAGATGGAACCCAGTACTTC	CASSPPTADGTQYF
TRBV10-3	TRBJ1-2	few	-	TGTGCCATCAGTGAGCAAACAGGGCCAAACTATGGCTACACCTTC	CAISEQTGPNYGYTF
TRBV5-4	TRBJ2-5	once	-	TGTGCCAGCCGACTACGGGGGTCTGAGGAGACCCAGTACTTC	CASRLRGSEETQYF
TRBV7-9	TRBJ1-5	-	-	TGTGCCAGCAGCGTTAGCAATCAGCCCCAGCATTTT	CASSVSNQPQHF
TRBV29-1	TRBJ1-1	once	-	TGCAGCGTTGGACGATTGAACACTGAAGCTTTCTTT	CSVGRLNTEAFF
TRBV2	TRBJ2-5	few	-	TGTGCCAGCAGTGAAGTAGGGCAGGGGTCCGAGACCCAGTACTTC	CASSEVGQGSETQYF
TRBV23-1	TRBJ2-1	few	-	TGCGCCAGCAGTCAATCGGGGGAGAGCTCCTACAATGAGCAGTTCTTC	CASSQSGESSYNEQFF
TRBV14	TRBJ2-7	-	-	TGTGCCAGCAGCCGGCGGGACCACGTCTACGAGCAGTACTTC	CASSRRDHVYEQYF